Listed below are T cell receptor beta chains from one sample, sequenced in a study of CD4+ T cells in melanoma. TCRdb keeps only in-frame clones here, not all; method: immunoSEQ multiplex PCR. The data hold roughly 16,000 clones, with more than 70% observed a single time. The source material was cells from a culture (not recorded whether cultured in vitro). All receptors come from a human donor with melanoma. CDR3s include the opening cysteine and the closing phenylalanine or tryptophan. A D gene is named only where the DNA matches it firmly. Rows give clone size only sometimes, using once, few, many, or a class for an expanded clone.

CDR3 protein: CASRSSGDYGYTF; CDR3 DNA: TGTGCCAGCAGATCGAGTGGAGACTATGGCTACACCTTC; J gene: TRBJ1-2; D gene: .; V gene: TRBV6-5; clone size: once
CDR3 protein: CASSVGGSSPLHF; CDR3 DNA: TGTGCCAGCAGCGTAGGGGGGTCTTCACCCCTCCACTTT; J gene: TRBJ1-6; D gene: .; V gene: TRBV9; clone size: .
CDR3 protein: CASSKTDPPNSPLHF; CDR3 DNA: TGTGCCAGCAGCAAGACGGACCCTCCTAATTCACCCCTCCACTTT; J gene: TRBJ1-6; D gene: .; V gene: TRBV21-1; clone size: .
CDR3 protein: CASRRESPPDQPQHF; CDR3 DNA: TGTGCTAGCCGCCGCGAATCGCCCCCCGATCAGCCCCAGCATTTT; J gene: TRBJ1-5; D gene: .; V gene: TRBV12-5; clone size: few
CDR3 protein: CASSYSRVKGTEAFF; CDR3 DNA: TGTGCCAGCAGTTACTCCAGGGTGAAGGGCACTGAAGCTTTCTTT; J gene: TRBJ1-1; D gene: .; V gene: TRBV6-5; clone size: .
CDR3 protein: CASSRGLTEAFF; CDR3 DNA: TGTGCCAGCAGCCGGGGGTTGACTGAAGCTTTCTTT; J gene: TRBJ1-1; D gene: .; V gene: TRBV7-2; clone size: few
CDR3 protein: CASSLAGGQETQYF; CDR3 DNA: TGCGCCAGCAGCTTGGCAGGGGGCCAAGAGACCCAGTACTTC; J gene: TRBJ2-5; D gene: TRBD1; V gene: TRBV5-1; clone size: .
CDR3 protein: CASSSRRGEKLFF; CDR3 DNA: TGTGCCAGCAGTAGCCGTCGTGGCGAAAAACTGTTTTTT; J gene: TRBJ1-4; D gene: .; V gene: TRBV7-9; clone size: .
CDR3 protein: CASSFTGSGNTIYF; CDR3 DNA: TGTGCCAGCAGCTTCACAGGCTCTGGAAACACCATATATTTT; J gene: TRBJ1-3; D gene: .; V gene: TRBV5-6; clone size: .
CDR3 protein: CASSRRDRGVKDTQYF; CDR3 DNA: TGTGCCAGCAGCCGAAGGGACAGGGGTGTTAAAGATACGCAGTATTTT; J gene: TRBJ2-3; D gene: TRBD1; V gene: TRBV4-2; clone size: .
CDR3 protein: CAISESVRGTSEAFF; CDR3 DNA: TGTGCCATCAGTGAGTCGGTGAGGGGAACGAGTGAAGCTTTCTTT; J gene: TRBJ1-1; D gene: .; V gene: TRBV10-3; clone size: .
CDR3 protein: CAWSVAGSQPQHF; CDR3 DNA: TGTGCCTGGAGTGTAGCGGGTTCGCAGCCCCAGCATTTT; J gene: TRBJ1-5; D gene: .; V gene: TRBV30; clone size: .
CDR3 protein: CASSESVEQYF; CDR3 DNA: TGTGCCAGCAGTGAATCGGTCGAGCAGTACTTC; J gene: TRBJ2-7; D gene: .; V gene: TRBV2; clone size: .
CDR3 protein: CASSLAESGTGKFF; CDR3 DNA: TGTGCCAGCAGCTTAGCTGAGTCCGGGACAGGGAAGTTCTTC; J gene: TRBJ2-1; D gene: TRBD1; V gene: TRBV7-9; clone size: .
CDR3 protein: CASSQGSWTDTQYF; CDR3 DNA: TGTGCCAGCAGCCAAGGGTCTTGGACAGATACGCAGTATTTT; J gene: TRBJ2-3; D gene: .; V gene: TRBV7-9; clone size: .
CDR3 protein: CASGDRRNQPQHF; CDR3 DNA: TGTGCCAGCGGTGACCGACGCAATCAGCCCCAGCATTTT; J gene: TRBJ1-5; D gene: .; V gene: TRBV7-2; clone size: .
CDR3 protein: CASSPGPRLGTDTQYF; CDR3 DNA: TGTGCCAGCAGCCCGGGACCTCGCCTCGGCACAGATACGCAGTATTTT; J gene: TRBJ2-3; D gene: .; V gene: TRBV27; clone size: once
CDR3 protein: CASSQAPLTDSGNTIYF; CDR3 DNA: TGCGCCAGCAGCCAAGCCCCTTTGACAGACTCTGGAAACACCATATATTTT; J gene: TRBJ1-3; D gene: .; V gene: TRBV4-1; clone size: .
CDR3 protein: CASSPPSARVGSYEQYF; CDR3 DNA: TGTGCCAGCTCACCACCGTCTGCCAGGGTGGGCTCCTACGAGCAGTACTTC; J gene: TRBJ2-7; D gene: .; V gene: TRBV18; clone size: .
CDR3 protein: CASSLQTGKRNEQFF; CDR3 DNA: TGTGCCAGCAGCCTCCAGACAGGTAAGCGCAATGAGCAGTTCTTC; J gene: TRBJ2-1; D gene: .; V gene: TRBV4-2; clone size: .
CDR3 protein: CAWSRQGTEAFF; CDR3 DNA: TGTGCCTGGAGCAGACAGGGGACTGAAGCTTTCTTT; J gene: TRBJ1-1; D gene: TRBD1; V gene: TRBV30; clone size: medium-sized
CDR3 protein: CASSGGGGVSYEQYF; CDR3 DNA: TGTGCCAGCAGTGGAGGCGGGGGGGTGTCCTACGAGCAGTACTTC; J gene: TRBJ2-7; D gene: TRBD2; V gene: TRBV5-6; clone size: .
CDR3 protein: CASSSEQGMNTGELFF; CDR3 DNA: TGCGCCAGCAGCTCGGAACAGGGTATGAACACCGGGGAGCTGTTTTTT; J gene: TRBJ2-2; D gene: .; V gene: TRBV5-1; clone size: once
CDR3 protein: CASSRSTGGETQYF; CDR3 DNA: TGCGCCAGCAGCCGGTCAACAGGGGGCGAGACCCAGTACTTC; J gene: TRBJ2-5; D gene: TRBD1; V gene: TRBV5-1; clone size: .
CDR3 protein: CAWSPLRGNTQYF; CDR3 DNA: TGTGCCTGGAGTCCGCTCCGGGGAAATACGCAGTATTTT; J gene: TRBJ2-3; D gene: .; V gene: TRBV30; clone size: .
CDR3 protein: CASSQGARGKSNQPQHF; CDR3 DNA: TGCGCCAGCAGCCAGGGGGCTCGGGGGAAAAGCAATCAGCCCCAGCATTTT; J gene: TRBJ1-5; D gene: .; V gene: TRBV4-1; clone size: few
CDR3 protein: CASSSFRGGTRTEAFF; CDR3 DNA: TGTGCCAGCAGCTCTTTTCGGGGAGGGACGCGGACTGAAGCTTTCTTT; J gene: TRBJ1-1; D gene: .; V gene: TRBV7-2; clone size: .
CDR3 protein: CASSLAAGVVEKLFF; CDR3 DNA: TGTGCCAGCAGCTTAGCGGCGGGGGTCGTTGAAAAACTGTTTTTT; J gene: TRBJ1-4; D gene: .; V gene: TRBV11-1; clone size: .
CDR3 protein: CASSRGGGQAYEQYF; CDR3 DNA: TGTGCCAGCAGTCGAGGTGGGGGGCAAGCCTACGAGCAGTACTTC; J gene: TRBJ2-7; D gene: .; V gene: TRBV25-1; clone size: .
CDR3 protein: CASSHPFGEGDVEKQYF; CDR3 DNA: TGCGCCAGCAGCCATCCTTTTGGGGAGGGGGACGTTGAAAAGCAGTACTTC; J gene: TRBJ2-7; D gene: .; V gene: TRBV4-1; clone size: .
CDR3 protein: CAWTRGGGYSGANVLTF; CDR3 DNA: TGTGCCTGGACCCGGGGAGGGGGCTACTCTGGGGCCAACGTCCTGACTTTC; J gene: TRBJ2-6; D gene: .; V gene: TRBV30; clone size: .
CDR3 protein: CSVDGASAHDTQYF; CDR3 DNA: TGCAGCGTTGATGGGGCTAGCGCCCACGATACGCAGTATTTT; J gene: TRBJ2-3; D gene: .; V gene: TRBV29-1; clone size: .
CDR3 protein: CAWGLLSNYGYTF; CDR3 DNA: TGTGCCTGGGGACTGCTTTCTAACTATGGCTACACCTTC; J gene: TRBJ1-2; D gene: .; V gene: TRBV30; clone size: .
CDR3 protein: CASSQVLAKNTGELFF; CDR3 DNA: TGCGCCAGCAGCCAAGTACTAGCGAAGAACACCGGGGAGCTGTTTTTT; J gene: TRBJ2-2; D gene: TRBD2; V gene: TRBV4-1; clone size: few
CDR3 protein: CASSRTGGTKTQYF; CDR3 DNA: TGTGCCAGCAGCCGGACAGGGGGAACGAAGACCCAGTACTTC; J gene: TRBJ2-5; D gene: TRBD1; V gene: TRBV11-2; clone size: .
CDR3 protein: CASSQEAPAASLNQPQHF; CDR3 DNA: TGCGCCAGCAGCCAAGAGGCCCCAGCAGCCTCCCTTAATCAGCCCCAGCATTTT; J gene: TRBJ1-5; D gene: .; V gene: TRBV4-1; clone size: few
CDR3 protein: CASSPGLAGDKYF; CDR3 DNA: TGTGCCAGCAGCCCGGGACTAGCGGGGGATAAGTACTTC; J gene: TRBJ2-7; D gene: TRBD2; V gene: TRBV7-3; clone size: .
CDR3 protein: CASSVGQGASNSPLHF; CDR3 DNA: TGTGCCAGCAGCGTAGGGCAGGGGGCGTCAAATTCACCCCTCCACTTT; J gene: TRBJ1-6; D gene: TRBD1; V gene: TRBV9; clone size: .
CDR3 protein: CASSVGGTTDTQYF; CDR3 DNA: TGTGCCAGCAGTGTCGGGGGAACCACAGATACGCAGTATTTT; J gene: TRBJ2-3; D gene: .; V gene: TRBV7-3; clone size: .
CDR3 protein: CASSHYPTTAAGNTIYF; CDR3 DNA: TGCGCCAGCAGCCACTACCCGACTACGGCAGCTGGAAACACCATATATTTT; J gene: TRBJ1-3; D gene: .; V gene: TRBV4-1; clone size: .
CDR3 protein: CASSPRGYNSPLHF; CDR3 DNA: TGTGCCAGCTCCCCCCGGGGATATAATTCACCCCTCCACTTT; J gene: TRBJ1-6; D gene: .; V gene: TRBV6-5; clone size: .
CDR3 protein: CASRSTYGYTF; CDR3 DNA: TGTGCCAGCAGATCCACCTATGGCTACACCTTC; J gene: TRBJ1-2; D gene: .; V gene: TRBV6-6; clone size: .
CDR3 protein: CASSARGGVGNTIYF; CDR3 DNA: TGTGCCAGCAGCGCCCGCGGGGGGGTTGGAAACACCATATATTTT; J gene: TRBJ1-3; D gene: .; V gene: TRBV9; clone size: .
CDR3 protein: CASSVGTGKHTEAFF; CDR3 DNA: TGTGCCAGCAGCGTAGGGACAGGGAAACACACTGAAGCTTTCTTT; J gene: TRBJ1-1; D gene: TRBD1; V gene: TRBV2; clone size: .